This T cell receptor beta chain originates from a study of cytomegalovirus exposure and HLA in healthy donors. In the study overall: Most donors, 70% to 85% of approximately 400 genotyped, fell in the Caucasian-associated ancestry cluster.

V shed 5 bases and J 13 bases; nucleotides not matched to a gene: 16. This CDR3 spans 15 amino acids. In germline, CDR1 is SEHNR, CDR2 FQNEAQ (reference sequence). Whole-study results and caveats: An observed cluster of highly shared sequence variants was recorded as a likely sequencing artifact.

About this clone: Its antigen is not identified.

This PCR relied on a set of 60 Vbeta primers and 13 Jbeta primers. The method was immunoSEQ multiplex PCR; TCRdb's version includes in-frame clones alone and lacks a portion of them. The repertoire includes about 160,000 clones, roughly 83% of them detected once, and approximately 1.4% sits in the top ten. The specimen sequenced was PBMCs. The chain links TRBV7-9 to TRBJ1-1; TRBD1 agrees at 10 bases. The source is a woman aged 18-29 years in good health and CMV-seronegative. As DNA, the CDR3 is TGTGCCAGCAGCCGACCTGAGACAGGGGGCCCCTCTGTTTTCTTT. Protein product: CASSRPETGGPSVFF. Based on the CDR3 plus reference TRBV7-9 and TRBJ1-1, the full variable domain is DTGVSQNPRHKITKRGQNVTFRCDPISEHNRLYWYRQTLGQGPEFLTYFQNEAQLEKSRLLSDRFSAERPKGSFSTLEIQRTEQGDSAMYLCASSRPETGGPSVFFGQGTRLTVV.